In this sample, the clone carrying this TCR beta chain turned up once. Germline V gives CDR1 DFQATT, CDR2 SNEGSKA (reference sequence). The CDR3 contains 16 residues. J was trimmed by 2 bases and V by 3 bases; bases with no gene match: 8. These data originate in a study of blood T cell repertoires in COVID-19. In the study's own analysis: It was from reference gene primer amplification that nucleated cell counts were estimated. Libraries were prepared by immunoSEQ multiplex PCR; TCRdb keeps only in-frame clonotypes and omits some of them. The DNA was the basis for D and trimming; V, J and clone size are from that table. The sample carries 100,000 or so clones, less than 85% recorded once.

Sequenced sample: peripheral blood. The sequence derives from a woman aged 70 to 79 with active or convalescent COVID-19. V gene TRBV20-1 combines with J gene TRBJ2-1; 9 bases are shared with TRBD2. The CDR3 spells CSASVREGLAYNEQFF. CDR3 DNA: TGCAGTGCTAGTGTGCGGGAGGGCCTCGCCTACAATGAGCAGTTCTTC.